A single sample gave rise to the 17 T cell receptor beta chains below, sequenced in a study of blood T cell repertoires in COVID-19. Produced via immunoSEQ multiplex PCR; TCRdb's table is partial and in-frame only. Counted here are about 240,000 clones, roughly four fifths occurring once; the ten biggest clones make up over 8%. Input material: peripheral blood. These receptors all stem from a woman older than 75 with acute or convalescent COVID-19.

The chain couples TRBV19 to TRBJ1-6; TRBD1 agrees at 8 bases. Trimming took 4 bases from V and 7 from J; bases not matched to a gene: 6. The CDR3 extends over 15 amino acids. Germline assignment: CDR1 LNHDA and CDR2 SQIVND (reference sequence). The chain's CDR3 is CASSKFPGGNSPLHF. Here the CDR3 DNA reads TGTGCCAGTAGTAAGTTTCCAGGGGGCAATTCACCCCTCCACTTT.

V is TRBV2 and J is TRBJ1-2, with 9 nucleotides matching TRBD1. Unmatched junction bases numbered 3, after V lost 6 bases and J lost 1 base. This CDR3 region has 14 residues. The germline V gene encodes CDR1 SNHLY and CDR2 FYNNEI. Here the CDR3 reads CASRPGQGNYGYTF. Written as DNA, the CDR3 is TGTGCCAGCAGGCCGGGACAGGGTAACTATGGCTACACCTTC.

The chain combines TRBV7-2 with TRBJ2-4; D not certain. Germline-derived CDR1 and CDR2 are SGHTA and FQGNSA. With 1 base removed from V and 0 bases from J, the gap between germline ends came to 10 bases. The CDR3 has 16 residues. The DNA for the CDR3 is TGTGCCAGCAGCTTAGGTGCTTCTATAGCCAAAAACATTCAGTACTTC. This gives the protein CASSLGASIAKNIQYF. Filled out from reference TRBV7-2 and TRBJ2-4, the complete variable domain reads GAGVSQSPSNKVTEKGKDVELRCDPISGHTALYWYRQSLGQGLEFLIYFQGNSAPDKSGLPSDRFSAERTGGSVSTLTIQRTQQEDSAVYLCASSLGASIAKNIQYFGAGTRLSVL.

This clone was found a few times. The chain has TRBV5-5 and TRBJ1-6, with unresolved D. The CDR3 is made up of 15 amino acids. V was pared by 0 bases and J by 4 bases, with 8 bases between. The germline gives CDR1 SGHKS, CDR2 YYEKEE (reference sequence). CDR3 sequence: CASSLEAGYNSPLHF. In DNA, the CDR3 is TGTGCCAGCAGCTTGGAAGCAGGTTATAATTCACCCCTCCACTTT.

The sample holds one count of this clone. In nucleotides, the CDR3 is TGTGCCAGCACAGGGGGCGCGAGGGAAAAACTGTTTTTT. This translates into CASTGGAREKLFF. The rearrangement uses TRBV2 and TRBJ1-4, with TRBD1 matching 8 bases. The J segment lost 8 bases and the V segment lost 7 bases, leaving 6 bases of the junction unmatched. Germline CDR1 SNHLY, CDR2 FYNNEI. This CDR3 is built from 13 residues.

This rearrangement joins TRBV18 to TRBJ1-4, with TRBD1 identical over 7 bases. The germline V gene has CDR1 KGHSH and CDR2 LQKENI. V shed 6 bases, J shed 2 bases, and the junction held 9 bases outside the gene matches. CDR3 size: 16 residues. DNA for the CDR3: TGTGCCAGCTCGCCCGACCAGGGGGGCACTAATGAAAAACTGTTTTTT. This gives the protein CASSPDQGGTNEKLFF.

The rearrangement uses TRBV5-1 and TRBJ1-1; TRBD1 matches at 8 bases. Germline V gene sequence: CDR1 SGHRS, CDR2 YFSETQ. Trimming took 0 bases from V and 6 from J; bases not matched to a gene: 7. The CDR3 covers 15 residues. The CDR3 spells CASSLDGQGIAEAFF. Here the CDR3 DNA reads TGCGCCAGCAGCTTGGATGGACAGGGCATTGCTGAAGCTTTCTTT. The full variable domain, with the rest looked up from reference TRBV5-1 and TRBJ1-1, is KAGVTQTPRYLIKTRGQQVTLSCSPISGHRSVSWYQQTPGQGLQFLFEYFSETQRNKGNFPGRFSGRQFSNSRSEMNVSTLELGDSALYLCASSLDGQGIAEAFFGQGTRLTVV.

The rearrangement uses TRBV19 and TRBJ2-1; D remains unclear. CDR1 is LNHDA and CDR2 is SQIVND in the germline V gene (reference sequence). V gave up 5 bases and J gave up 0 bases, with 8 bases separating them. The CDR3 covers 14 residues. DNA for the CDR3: TGTGCCAGTAGTCGGTATAGCTCCTACAATGAGCAGTTCTTC. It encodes CASSRYSSYNEQFF. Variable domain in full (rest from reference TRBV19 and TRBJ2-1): DGGITQSPKYLFRKEGQNVTLSCEQNLNHDAMYWYRQDPGQGLRLIYYSQIVNDFQKGDIAEGYSVSREKKESFPLTVTSAQKNPTAFYLCASSRYSSYNEQFFGPGTRLTVL.

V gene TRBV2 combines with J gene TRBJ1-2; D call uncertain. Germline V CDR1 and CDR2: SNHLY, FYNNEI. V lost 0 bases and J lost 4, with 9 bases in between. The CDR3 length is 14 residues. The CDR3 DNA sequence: TGTGCCAGCAGTGAAGCTGGGAGCGCCTATGGCTACACCTTC. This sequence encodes CASSEAGSAYGYTF.

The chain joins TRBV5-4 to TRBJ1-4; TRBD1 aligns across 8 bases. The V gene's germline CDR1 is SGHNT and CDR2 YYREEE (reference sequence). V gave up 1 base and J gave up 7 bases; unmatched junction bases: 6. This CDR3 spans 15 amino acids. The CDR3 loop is CASSLYQGAGEKLFF. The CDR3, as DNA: TGTGCCAGCAGCTTGTATCAGGGGGCGGGTGAAAAACTGTTTTTT.

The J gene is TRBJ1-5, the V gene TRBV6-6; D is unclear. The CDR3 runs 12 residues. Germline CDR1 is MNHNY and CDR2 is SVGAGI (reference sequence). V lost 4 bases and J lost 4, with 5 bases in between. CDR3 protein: CASSFINQPQHF. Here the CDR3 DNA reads TGTGCCAGCAGTTTCATTAATCAGCCCCAGCATTTT.

The CDR3 protein is CASSIQRGTDTQYF. The CDR3 bases are TGTGCCAGTAGTATCCAGAGGGGCACAGATACGCAGTATTTT. The chain recombines TRBV19 with TRBJ2-3; D is perhaps TRBD2 (5 bases). V lost 3 bases, J lost 1 base, and 8 bases lay in between. The CDR3 runs to 14 residues. The germline CDR1 and CDR2 sequences are LNHDA and SQIVND (reference sequence).

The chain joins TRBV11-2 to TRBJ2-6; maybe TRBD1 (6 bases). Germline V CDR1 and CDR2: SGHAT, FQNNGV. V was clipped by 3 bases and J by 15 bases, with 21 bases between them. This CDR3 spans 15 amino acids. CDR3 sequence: CASSLGQGRAIDLTF. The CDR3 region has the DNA TGTGCCAGCAGCTTGGGACAAGGCCGTGCCATTGACCTGACTTTC.

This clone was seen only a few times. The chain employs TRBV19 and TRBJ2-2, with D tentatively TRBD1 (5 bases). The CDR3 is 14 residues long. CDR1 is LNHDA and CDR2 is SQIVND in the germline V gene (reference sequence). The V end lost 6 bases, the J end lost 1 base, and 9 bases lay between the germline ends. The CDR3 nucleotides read TGTGCCAGTAGGGGGCTTGGGAACACCGGGGAGCTGTTTTTT. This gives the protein CASRGLGNTGELFF. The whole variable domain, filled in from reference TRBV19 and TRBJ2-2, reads DGGITQSPKYLFRKEGQNVTLSCEQNLNHDAMYWYRQDPGQGLRLIYYSQIVNDFQKGDIAEGYSVSREKKESFPLTVTSAQKNPTAFYLCASRGLGNTGELFFGEGSRLTVL.

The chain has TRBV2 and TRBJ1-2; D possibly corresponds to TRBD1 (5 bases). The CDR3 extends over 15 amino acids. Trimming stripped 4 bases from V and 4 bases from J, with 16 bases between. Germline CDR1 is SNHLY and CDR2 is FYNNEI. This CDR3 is CASSAPKTVLYGYTF. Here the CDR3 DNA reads TGTGCCAGCAGTGCCCCTAAGACAGTTCTCTATGGCTACACCTTC.

The CDR3 region is CASSHQGPSGGRTDTQYF. For the CDR3, the DNA is TGCGCCAGCAGTCACCAGGGCCCTAGCGGGGGGCGCACAGATACGCAGTATTTT. V gene TRBV23-1 combines with J gene TRBJ2-3; 11 bases map to TRBD2. TRBV23-1 is placed among ORFs of uncertain function. The V and J ends lost 3 bases and 1 base, in that order; junction bases with no gene match: 9. This CDR3 has 18 amino acids.

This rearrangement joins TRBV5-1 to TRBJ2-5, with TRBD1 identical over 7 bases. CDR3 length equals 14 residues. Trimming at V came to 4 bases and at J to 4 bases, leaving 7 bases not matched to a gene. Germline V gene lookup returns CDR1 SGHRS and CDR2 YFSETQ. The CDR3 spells CASSPTGVGETQYF. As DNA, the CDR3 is TGCGCCAGCAGCCCTACAGGGGTCGGAGAGACCCAGTACTTC.